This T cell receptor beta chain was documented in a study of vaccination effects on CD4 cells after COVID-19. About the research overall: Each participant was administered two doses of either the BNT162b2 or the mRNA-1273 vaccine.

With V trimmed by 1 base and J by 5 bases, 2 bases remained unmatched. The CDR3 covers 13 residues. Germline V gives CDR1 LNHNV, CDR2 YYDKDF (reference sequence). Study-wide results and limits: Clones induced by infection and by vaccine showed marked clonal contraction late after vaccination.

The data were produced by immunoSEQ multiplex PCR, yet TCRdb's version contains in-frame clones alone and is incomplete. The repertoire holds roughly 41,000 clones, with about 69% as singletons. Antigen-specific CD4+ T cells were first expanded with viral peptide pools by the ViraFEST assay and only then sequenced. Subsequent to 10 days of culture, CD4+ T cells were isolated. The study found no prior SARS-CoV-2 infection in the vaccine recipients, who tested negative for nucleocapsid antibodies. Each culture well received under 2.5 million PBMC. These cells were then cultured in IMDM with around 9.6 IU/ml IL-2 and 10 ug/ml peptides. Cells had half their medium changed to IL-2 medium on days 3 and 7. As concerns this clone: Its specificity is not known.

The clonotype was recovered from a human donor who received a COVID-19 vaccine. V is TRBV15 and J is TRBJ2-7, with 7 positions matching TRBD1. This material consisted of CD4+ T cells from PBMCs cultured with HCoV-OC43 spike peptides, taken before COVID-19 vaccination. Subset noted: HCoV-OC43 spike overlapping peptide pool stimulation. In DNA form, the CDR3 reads TGTGCCACCAGCAGAGCTGACAGGGACGAGCAGTACTTC. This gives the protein CATSRADRDEQYF.